The present T cell receptor beta chain was sequenced within a study of T cell responses to AZD1222 COVID-19 vaccine. As to this clone: Its antigen remains unidentified.

The study, taken as a whole, reports: The study found vaccine-associated CD4 TCRs spanning spike, dominant at 160-218 and 743-854. Reportedly, close to half of spike-specific TCRs are directed against unmutated variant regions.

The CDR3 contains 14 residues. CDR1 is MNHEY, CDR2 SVGEGT, per germline. Between the trimmed V and J ends, which lost 5 bases and 7 bases, there was a span of 15 bases. Libraries were prepared by immunoSEQ multiplex PCR; TCRdb keeps only in-frame clonotypes and omits some of them. The sample yields fewer than 110,000 clones, 70% to 90% seen once. V and J are TRBV6-2 or TRBV6-3 and TRBJ1-5; a possible D gene is TRBD1 (5 bases). This TCR was sampled from an adult who received the AZD1222 COVID-19 vaccine. The starting material was peripheral blood, obtained 28 days after the second AZD1222 dose. The CDR3 reads CASSNRREQQPQHF. In DNA, the CDR3 is TGTGCCAGCAGTAACCGCAGGGAGCAACAGCCCCAGCATTTT.